Presented here are 25 T cell receptor beta chains from one specimen sequenced in a study of low-dose radiotherapy and immunotherapy resistance in tumors. TRAV- and TRBV-specific primers, spanning alpha and beta chains, primed first-strand cDNA. The TCRs were subjected to amplification over approximately 20 PCR cycles employing a constant-region primer in conjunction with a V-primer adapter. Each CDR3 protein is one row after TCRdb ran MiXCR on the reads. Here the sample spans some 57,000 distinct CDR3 sequences, under 30% being singletons. Time point in this sample: before trial treatment. The sample consisted of PBMCs, taken before treatment. The source of these receptors is a male donor with prostate cancer.

This clonotype was seen at least ten times. V and J are TRBV2 and TRBJ2-1, with D uncertain. CDR1 and CDR2 from the germline V gene are SNHLY and FYNNEI. CDR3 size: 15 residues. V lost 0 bases and J 4 bases, leaving 10 bases between the germline ends. CDR3: CASSEASLGYNEQFF. The CDR3 DNA follows: TGTGCCAGCAGTGAAGCCTCTCTAGGTTACAATGAGCAGTTCTTC.

This clonotype was counted many times. V gene TRBV5-1 combines with J gene TRBJ2-7; D ambiguous. Germline V lookup: CDR1 SGHRS, CDR2 YFSETQ. The CDR3 sequence is 14 residues long. Deletions cut 0 bases from V and 2 bases from J, with 9 bases between. For the CDR3, the DNA is TGCGCCAGCAGCTTGGATCCGGGTACCTACGAGCAGTACTTC. Residues: CASSLDPGTYEQYF.

J is TRBJ2-1 and V is TRBV9, with TRBD2 matching 14 bases. The CDR3 has 15 residues. Germline CDR1 reads SGDLS; CDR2 reads YYNGEE. V was clipped by 2 bases and J by 7 bases; unmatched bases: 2. CDR3 DNA: TGTGCCAGCAGCGTGACTAGCGGGAGGGGGAATGAGCAGTTCTTC. This translates into CASSVTSGRGNEQFF.

This clonotype was recorded many times. V gene TRBV7-9 combines with J gene TRBJ2-7; D unclear. V gave up 5 bases and J gave up 5 bases, with 13 bases separating them. Germline CDR1 SEHNR, CDR2 FQNEAQ (reference sequence). The CDR3 totals 13 residues. In DNA, the CDR3 is TGTGCCAGCAGCCACTGGGGAAGTAACGAGCAGTACTTC. It specifies CASSHWGSNEQYF.

This clonotype was observed at least ten times. The J gene is TRBJ2-5, the V gene TRBV12-3 or TRBV12-4; D unresolved. The CDR3 is 13 residues long. V lost 4 bases to trimming and J lost 0 bases, with 6 bases between them. The CDR3 is CASSSDNQETQYF. CDR3 in DNA: TGTGCCAGCAGTTCAGATAACCAAGAGACCCAGTACTTC.

The rearrangement links TRBV27 to TRBJ2-7; 7 nucleotides agree with TRBD2. This CDR3 has 14 residues. Germline V gene sequence: CDR1 MNHEY, CDR2 SMNVEV (reference sequence). Trimming took 2 bases from V and 1 from J; bases not matched to a gene: 2. CDR3 coding DNA: TGTGCCAGCAGTTTAACGGGAGGATCCTACGAGCAGTACTTC. This codes for CASSLTGGSYEQYF.

There are many counts of this clonotype. The chain uses TRBV14 and TRBJ2-3; no clear D gene. In germline, CDR1 is SGHDN, CDR2 FVKESK. Trimming pared 0 bases from V and 6 bases from J, leaving 10 bases between. There are 14 residues in the CDR3. The CDR3 DNA sequence: TGTGCCAGCAGCCAAGATCGGCTTCGGGATACGCAGTATTTT. This gives the protein CASSQDRLRDTQYF.

The sample holds a few counts of this clonotype. The V gene is TRBV6-5, the J gene TRBJ1-2; D call uncertain. Deletions cut 0 bases from V and 8 bases from J, with 22 bases between. Germline V gives CDR1 MNHEY, CDR2 SVGAGI. This CDR3 is built from 17 residues. The CDR3 DNA sequence: TGTGCCAGCAGTTACTCACCGGGCCTCGAATCTGGGAAAGGCTACACCTTC. Amino acids: CASSYSPGLESGKGYTF.

This clonotype was counted ten times or more. The V and J genes are TRBV10-3 and TRBJ2-5; 8 nucleotides match TRBD2. Germline V CDR1 and CDR2: ENHRY, SYGVKD. V was pared by 8 bases and J by 5 bases, with 10 bases of the junction left unmatched. This CDR3 has 14 amino acids. The CDR3 protein is CAIANGGARETQYF. The CDR3 DNA is TGTGCCATCGCGAACGGGGGGGCCCGGGAGACCCAGTACTTC.

This clonotype was counted a few times. The chain couples TRBV28 to TRBJ2-1; TRBD2 agrees at 9 bases. The CDR3 sequence is 15 residues long. With V trimmed by 5 bases and J by 5 bases, 7 bases remained unmatched. Looked up from germline, CDR1 is MDHEN and CDR2 is SYDVKM. DNA for the CDR3: TGTGCCAGCAGTGCCGGACTAGCGATAAACAATGAGCAGTTCTTC. Its protein is CASSAGLAINNEQFF.

With regard to this clonotype: This likely reflects a read error, since a far larger clone is one base away. The chain is built from TRBV6-2 or TRBV6-3 and TRBJ2-1; 12 bases map to TRBD2. The germline V gene encodes CDR1 MNHEY and CDR2 SVGEGT. CDR3 length equals 14 residues. V trimming: 6 bases; J trimming: 10 bases; junction bases outside the gene matches: 7. The CDR3 nucleotides read TGTGCCAGCAGGCTAGCGGGAGGGCCCTACGAGCAGTTCTTC. This gives the protein CASRLAGGPYEQFF.

This clonotype was observed many times. This chain joins TRBV25-1 and TRBJ2-3; 7 bases are shared with TRBD1. There are 15 residues in the CDR3. CDR1 and CDR2 from the germline V gene are MGHDK and SYGVNS. Trimming cost V 5 bases and J 5 bases; bases outside gene matches: 10. The CDR3 DNA is TGTGCCAGCAGTTCCACAGGGGCGTATGGAGATACGCAGTATTTT. It codes for CASSSTGAYGDTQYF.

This clonotype showed up many times. The chain combines TRBV6-2 or TRBV6-3 with TRBJ1-5; D unresolved. The V end was cut by 5 bases, the J end by 3 bases, with 8 bases between. CDR3 length: 13 amino acids. The germline gives CDR1 MNHEY, CDR2 SVGEGT. CDR3 loop: CASSVALNQPQHF. In nucleotides, the CDR3 is TGTGCCAGCAGTGTGGCCCTCAATCAGCCCCAGCATTTT.

The rearrangement links TRBV6-5 to TRBJ2-2, with D possibly matching TRBD1 (5 bases). The V gene lost 0 bases and the J gene lost 0 bases, with 8 bases spanning the gap. CDR1 and CDR2 (germline): MNHEY, SVGAGI. CDR3 length equals 16 residues. The CDR3 DNA reads as TGTGCCAGCAGTTACTCCCCAGGGACGAACACCGGGGAGCTGTTTTTT. Translating it yields CASSYSPGTNTGELFF.

Details on this clonotype: This could be a read error, since a much larger clone is one nucleotide away. The CDR3 reads CASSSYSLLTDTQYF. CDR3 coding DNA: TGTGCCAGCAGTTCGTACAGTCTACTCACAGATACGCAGTATTTT. This chain uses TRBV27 with TRBJ2-3; D call uncertain. V lost 4 bases, J lost 2 bases, and 13 bases lay in between. From germline, CDR1 is MNHEY and CDR2 SMNVEV (reference sequence). This CDR3 comprises 15 residues.

The chain is built from TRBV20-1 and TRBJ1-1; unclear D gene. V was clipped by 7 bases and J by 2 bases, with 14 bases between them. This CDR3 spans 13 amino acids. Germline loops: CDR1 DFQATT, CDR2 SNEGSKA (reference sequence). In nucleotides, the CDR3 is TGCAGTGTGAGAGGGCAGCTCAACACTGAAGCTTTCTTT. It encodes CSVRGQLNTEAFF.

V is TRBV5-4 and J is TRBJ2-3; D is unresolved. Germline assignment: CDR1 SGHNT and CDR2 YYREEE (reference sequence). The CDR3 spans 15 residues. V shed 0 bases and J shed 0 bases, with 8 bases lying between them. The CDR3 region is CASSLDSTSTDTQYF. The DNA of the CDR3 is TGTGCCAGCAGCTTGGACTCTACTAGCACAGATACGCAGTATTTT. The variable domain in full, completed from reference TRBV5-4 and TRBJ2-3, reads ETGVTQSPTHLIKTRGQQVTLRCSSQSGHNTVSWYQQALGQGPQFIFQYYREEENGRGNFPPRFSGLQFPNYSSELNVNALELDDSALYLCASSLDSTSTDTQYFGPGTRLTVL.

This clonotype was picked up many times. The chain recombines TRBV5-1 with TRBJ2-7; D possibly corresponds to TRBD1 (6 bases). Trimming left V 2 bases short and J 2 bases short, with 11 bases between. The V gene's germline CDR1 is SGHRS and CDR2 YFSETQ. This CDR3 region has 14 residues. The CDR3 loop is CASSFGSGAYEQYF. CDR3 nucleotide sequence: TGCGCCAGCAGCTTTGGGTCAGGGGCCTACGAGCAGTACTTC.

This clonotype has ten or more counts. This rearrangement joins TRBV5-5 to TRBJ1-2; D possibly corresponds to TRBD1 (5 bases). CDR3 size: 16 residues. The germline V gene has CDR1 SGHKS and CDR2 YYEKEE (reference sequence). The V gene lost 0 bases and the J gene lost 3 bases, with 15 bases spanning the gap. CDR3 in amino acids: CASSLAPGPDDYGYTF. In DNA, the CDR3 is TGTGCCAGCAGCTTGGCTCCGGGACCCGATGACTATGGCTACACCTTC.

The rearrangement joins TRBV19 to TRBJ2-5; possible D gene TRBD2, 5 bases. CDR1 and CDR2 (germline): LNHDA, SQIVND (reference sequence). The V gene lost 1 base and the J gene lost 5 bases, with 11 bases spanning the gap. The CDR3 is made up of 14 amino acids. CDR3 amino acids: CASSIVAGSETQYF. Written as DNA, the CDR3 is TGTGCCAGTAGTATAGTTGCGGGTTCCGAGACCCAGTACTTC.

This clonotype was recorded many times. The chain uses TRBV29-1 and TRBJ2-5; 11 bases are shared with TRBD2. CDR1 is SQVTM, CDR2 ANQGSEA, per germline. CDR3 size: 17 residues. Trimming removed 1 base from V and 5 bases from J; junction bases left unmatched: 12. CDR3 in amino acids: CSVEGLAGGRAMETQYF. The CDR3 coding sequence is TGCAGCGTTGAAGGCCTAGCGGGGGGTAGGGCGATGGAGACCCAGTACTTC.

A word on this clonotype: With only one base between it and a far larger clone, this is likely a read error. J is TRBJ2-7 and V is TRBV15, with D unresolved. V lost 5 bases and J 7 bases, leaving 12 bases between the germline ends. This CDR3 is built from 12 residues. The germline V gene has CDR1 LNHNV and CDR2 YYDKDF (reference sequence). The CDR3: CATSGLYNEQYF. The CDR3 DNA reads TGTGCCACCAGCGGCTTATACAATGAGCAGTACTTC.

Remarks on this clonotype: The junction and the germline gene differ at one end; a read error may be behind it. V is TRBV5-3 and J is TRBJ1-1, with D perhaps TRBD1 (5 bases). TRBV5-3 falls under the ORF class, with uncertain function. The CDR3 has 16 amino acids. CDR3 nucleotides: TGTGCCAGCAGCTATTCTGGGGCAGGAGTGAACACTGAAGCTTTCTTT. Translation gives CASSYSGAGVNTEAFF.

The sample holds many counts of this clonotype. The chain joins TRBV6-2 or TRBV6-3 to TRBJ2-6; TRBD1 might be the D (6 bases). This CDR3 contains 15 residues. Looked up from germline, CDR1 is MNHEY and CDR2 is SVGEGT. V shed 8 bases and J shed 2 bases, with 13 bases lying between them. CDR3 nucleotides: TGTGCCAGCTCGAAGGGGGTGACTGGGGCCAACGTCCTGACTTTC. Amino acids: CASSKGVTGANVLTF.

This clonotype has just one count. A read error likely explains this, since a far larger clone differs by one base. The CDR3 DNA reads TGTGCCATCCAGAACCCGACAGGGAGGGCCTACGAGCAGTTCTTC. Protein: CAIQNPTGRAYEQFF. The V call is TRBV6-1, the J call TRBJ2-1; TRBD1 or TRBD2 may be the D gene (7 bases each). Between the trimmed V and J ends, which lost 10 bases and 10 bases, there was a span of 26 bases. The germline CDR1 and CDR2 sequences are MNHNS and SASEGT. The CDR3 sequence is 15 residues long.